These T cell receptor beta chains were read from a single sample in a study of sequential checkpoint blockade in melanoma. Assay used: immunoSEQ multiplex PCR; TCRdb lists only in-frame clones, some missing. The top ten hold around 25% of the sample, which has 6,000 to 9,000 clones, roughly 27% seen once. The sample was tumor tissue (inferred from file names), taken from a patient given nivolumab and ipilimumab in sequence. The receptors shown here come from a human donor with melanoma. Both conserved end residues are part of each CDR3. A D gene is named only where the DNA matches it firmly. Clone size is given for some rows only: seen once, a few or many times, or a class if the clone is expanded.

D gene	V gene	clone size	J gene	CDR3 protein	CDR3 DNA
-	TRBV5-4	few	TRBJ1-1	CASSAYRNTEAFF	TGTGCCAGCAGCGCATACAGAAACACTGAAGCTTTCTTT
-	TRBV11-3	many	TRBJ2-7	CASSQRGVGRTSYEQYF	TGTGCCAGCAGCCAGAGGGGGGTTGGGAGGACCTCCTACGAGCAGTACTTC
-	TRBV5-1	-	TRBJ2-2	CASSPDQNTGELFF	TGCGCCAGCAGCCCCGACCAGAACACCGGGGAGCTGTTTTTT
-	TRBV5-1	-	TRBJ2-3	CASSLFWATDTQYF	TGCGCCAGCAGCTTGTTTTGGGCTACAGATACGCAGTATTTT
-	TRBV1	few	TRBJ2-7	CTSSPLRDISYEQYF	TGCACCAGCAGCCCCCTCCGGGACATCTCCTACGAGCAGTACTTC
TRBD2	TRBV11-3	few	TRBJ2-7	CASSPSGRAGEQYF	TGTGCCAGCAGTCCTAGCGGGAGGGCGGGCGAGCAGTACTTC
TRBD2	TRBV5-1	-	TRBJ2-2	CASSLVLAGSGTGELFF	TGCGCCAGCAGCTTGGTTCTAGCGGGATCGGGGACCGGGGAGCTGTTTTTT
TRBD2	TRBV6-8	few	TRBJ2-1	CAISGFPGLAASNNEQFF	TGTGCCATCAGTGGGTTCCCGGGACTAGCGGCTTCTAACAATGAGCAGTTCTTC
TRBD2	TRBV6-8	-	TRBJ2-7	CAISGPETSGRVTYF	TGTGCCATCAGTGGGCCGGAGACTAGCGGGAGGGTAACGTACTTC
-	TRBV1	many	TRBJ2-2	CASSQVRQGLTGELFF	TGCGCCAGCAGCCAAGTGAGACAGGGTCTTACCGGGGAGCTGTTTTTT
TRBD1	TRBV19	-	TRBJ2-7	CASSETGGYEQYF	TGTGCCAGTAGCGAGACAGGGGGTTACGAGCAGTACTTC
TRBD2	TRBV6-8	-	TRBJ2-1	CASSRPGLAGYNEQFF	TGTGCCAGCAGCCGTCCGGGACTAGCGGGCTACAATGAGCAGTTCTTC
TRBD2	TRBV7-6	-	TRBJ2-3	CASSLGLSASTDTQYF	TGTGCCAGCAGCTTGGGACTAAGTGCTAGCACAGATACGCAGTATTTT
-	TRBV19	-	TRBJ2-7	CASSIRRAYEQYF	TGTGCCAGTAGTATTAGACGGGCCTACGAGCAGTACTTC
TRBD1	TRBV29-1	-	TRBJ1-1	CSVVRDSSLNTEAFF	TGCAGCGTTGTAAGGGACAGCTCATTGAACACTGAAGCTTTCTTT
TRBD1	TRBV6-8	medium-sized	TRBJ1-4	CASSYSFPGTGGFEKLFF	TGTGCCAGCAGTTACTCTTTCCCCGGGACAGGGGGTTTTGAAAAACTGTTTTTT
-	TRBV11-3	-	TRBJ1-1	CASFRHSEDTEAFF	TGTGCCAGCTTTCGGCACAGCGAGGACACTGAAGCTTTCTTT
-	TRBV1	few	TRBJ2-7	CASSQDLAGSGYEQYF	TGCGCCAGCAGCCAAGATTTAGCGGGAAGTGGGTACGAGCAGTACTTC
TRBD2	TRBV11-3	many	TRBJ2-7	CASSPLTSGPYEQYF	TGTGCCAGCAGCCCGTTGACTAGCGGGCCCTACGAGCAGTACTTC
-	TRBV11-3	-	TRBJ2-5	CASSFAGNEPLETQYF	TGTGCCAGCAGCTTTGCGGGAAATGAACCCTTAGAGACCCAGTACTTC
-	TRBV18	-	TRBJ1-3	CASSPDFSSGNTIYF	TGTGCCAGCTCACCTGACTTCAGCTCTGGAAACACCATATATTTT
-	TRBV19	-	TRBJ1-1	CASSITTEAFF	TGTGCCAGTAGTATTACTACTGAAGCTTTCTTT
-	TRBV9	few	TRBJ2-1	CASSVDGSYEQFF	TGTGCCAGCAGCGTAGACGGGAGCTATGAGCAGTTCTTC
-	TRBV18	-	TRBJ2-7	CASSPTRAGTSYEQYF	TGTGCCAGCTCACCAACCCGTGCGGGTACGTCCTACGAGCAGTACTTC
TRBD1	TRBV11-3	few	TRBJ1-4	CASSQGTGYNEKLFF	TGTGCCAGCAGCCAGGGGACAGGGTATAATGAAAAACTGTTTTTT
TRBD1	TRBV15	-	TRBJ2-7	CATSRGGTGRRGEQYF	TGTGCCACCAGCAGGGGGGGGACAGGGAGAAGGGGCGAGCAGTACTTC
-	TRBV6-8	-	TRBJ1-3	CASNVGVQGGNTIYF	TGTGCCAGCAACGTGGGAGTCCAGGGAGGCAACACCATATATTTT
-	TRBV6-8	-	TRBJ2-7	CASTPSPLAYEQYF	TGTGCCAGCACCCCAAGCCCCCTAGCCTACGAGCAGTACTTC
-	TRBV30	once	TRBJ2-3	CAWSVRAVTGSTDTQYF	TGTGCCTGGAGTGTACGGGCAGTTACAGGGTCCACAGATACGCAGTATTTT
TRBD1	TRBV6-8	-	TRBJ2-5	CASSSLSGTEETQYF	TGTGCCAGCAGTTCACTATCCGGGACAGAAGAGACCCAGTACTTC
-	TRBV6-8	few	TRBJ2-2	CAILGGTGELFF	TGTGCCATCCTCGGCGGCACCGGGGAGCTGTTTTTT
-	TRBV11-3	few	TRBJ2-1	CASSSAGLGNNEQFF	TGTGCCAGCAGCTCCGCAGGGCTCGGGAACAATGAGCAGTTCTTC
-	TRBV19	-	TRBJ2-7	CASSIGHRVTYEQYF	TGTGCCAGTAGTATAGGCCACAGGGTAACGTACGAGCAGTACTTC
-	TRBV6-8	-	TRBJ2-4	CATQPGDKNIQYF	TGTGCCACCCAGCCCGGGGACAAAAACATTCAGTACTTC
-	TRBV5-1	-	TRBJ2-6	CASSLALDPTGANVLTF	TGCGCCAGCAGCTTGGCCTTAGACCCCACTGGGGCCAACGTCCTGACTTTC
-	TRBV9	-	TRBJ1-5	CASSARFSNQPQHF	TGTGCCAGCAGTGCTCGGTTTAGCAATCAGCCCCAGCATTTT
TRBD2	TRBV23-1	-	TRBJ2-7	CASSPSPGGYEQYF	TGCGCCAGCAGCCCCTCGCCGGGGGGCTACGAGCAGTACTTC
TRBD1	TRBV12-5	many	TRBJ2-1	CATSGATGGSPYNEQFF	TGTGCCACTTCCGGCGCAACAGGGGGTAGTCCCTACAATGAGCAGTTCTTC
-	TRBV7-4	many	TRBJ2-5	CASSPQGGETQYF	TGTGCCAGCAGCCCCCAGGGTGGGGAGACCCAGTACTTC
TRBD1	TRBV12-5	large	TRBJ1-4	CASTEEGQGTEKLFF	TGTGCCAGCACCGAAGAGGGACAGGGTACTGAAAAACTGTTTTTT
-	TRBV18	-	TRBJ2-2	CASSPPNTGELFF	TGTGCCAGCTCACCTCCGAACACCGGGGAGCTGTTTTTT
-	TRBV29-1	-	TRBJ1-4	CSVEDLGQGGNEKLFF	TGCAGCGTTGAAGATCTTGGCCAGGGCGGGAATGAAAAACTGTTTTTT
-	TRBV23-1	many	TRBJ2-7	CASSPRSFYREDGSEQYF	TGCGCCAGCAGCCCAAGGTCTTTTTACAGGGAGGACGGATCCGAGCAGTACTTC
TRBD1	TRBV18	few	TRBJ1-1	CASSPNAGQGAGGTEAFF	TGTGCCAGCTCACCAAATGCGGGACAGGGGGCCGGGGGCACTGAAGCTTTCTTT
TRBD2	TRBV30	-	TRBJ2-1	CAWSVLFRLAGEGGQFF	TGTGCCTGGAGTGTACTGTTTCGACTAGCGGGAGAAGGTGGGCAGTTCTTC
-	TRBV4-1	-	TRBJ1-2	CASSQPDSSYVTDYGYTF	TGCGCCAGCAGCCAACCAGACAGCTCGTACGTCACTGACTATGGCTACACCTTC
-	TRBV11-3	few	TRBJ2-7	CASSLGTGASYEQYF	TGTGCCAGCAGCTTAGGGACCGGGGCCTCCTACGAGCAGTACTTC
-	TRBV4-1	-	TRBJ2-2	CASSHVPEYPGELFF	TGCGCCAGCAGCCACGTACCGGAGTACCCCGGGGAGCTGTTTTTT
-	TRBV10-3	-	TRBJ2-1	CAISESSGGNLYNEQFF	TGTGCCATCAGTGAGTCGAGCGGCGGTAATCTTTACAATGAGCAGTTCTTC
-	TRBV6-8	-	TRBJ2-6	CASSELSGANVLTF	TGTGCCAGCAGTGAGCTCTCTGGGGCCAACGTCCTGACTTTC